The present entry profiles one T cell receptor (beta chain) with its context. Its antigen is currently unknown. V lost 0 bases and J lost 4; bases outside the gene matches: 5. Per the germline V gene, CDR1 is MNHEY and CDR2 is SVGAGI. CDR3 length: 15 residues. The data derive from a study of shared clonotypes between healthy human individuals. Background on the study: Three plates each covered CD4 naive and memory; CD8 naive two, CD8 memory one. General study findings and limits: Among non-shared clonotypes, generation probabilities were lower than among those shared by all four donors. Estimated clonotype richness was generally higher in naive than memory subsets.

The run depth of the assay was deep. Produced via immunoSEQ multiplex PCR; TCRdb's table is partial and in-frame only. The table lists over 2 million clones, roughly 94% of them singletons. CD45RO-negative cells were positively selected for CCR7, leaving out terminally differentiated effector memory CD45RA+ cells. Material: naive CD8+ T cells sorted from blood. This chain uses TRBV6-5 with TRBJ2-5; TRBD2 aligns across 7 bases. The receptor's source is a man aged 18 to 35 in good health. This chain's CDR3 is CASSYSWTSIETQYF. CDR3 coding DNA: TGTGCCAGCAGTTACTCATGGACTAGTATAGAGACCCAGTACTTC.